These 3 T cell receptor beta chains share one sample of origin, sequenced in a study of identical twins. MiXCR, applied by TCRdb to the 5' RACE reads, yields one record per CDR3 protein. The sample records hundreds of thousands of distinct CDR3 sequences, 6% to 9% being singletons. The sample was also reused in another study, on yellow fever vaccine responses in identical twins.

Sequences were obtained from memory (CD45RO+) T cells sorted from blood. The receptors were gathered from a young woman in good health.

The table lists this clonotype with many counts. This chain links TRBV20-1 with TRBJ2-7; tentative D call: TRBD1 (6 bases). Looked up from germline, CDR1 is DFQATT and CDR2 is SNEGSKA (reference sequence). Trimming cost V 2 bases and J 2 bases, with 13 bases left between them. There are 14 residues in the CDR3. The CDR3 here is CSARRQARAYEQYF. The CDR3 DNA is TGCAGTGCTAGAAGACAGGCTCGAGCCTACGAGCAGTACTTC.

This clonotype has just a few counts. The chain links TRBV4-3 to TRBJ2-7, with D perhaps TRBD1 or TRBD2 (5 bases each). CDR3 length equals 15 residues. Germline V CDR1 and CDR2: LGHNA, YSLEER. Trimming took off 3 bases at V and 1 base at J, with 13 bases between the two ends. CDR3 amino acids: CASSQGPEGSYEQYF. For the CDR3, the DNA is TGCGCCAGCAGCCAGGGACCCGAGGGTTCCTACGAGCAGTACTTC.

This clonotype was picked up many times. The rearrangement uses TRBV25-1 and TRBJ2-7, with D possibly TRBD1 on 5 matching bases. Germline CDR1 MGHDK, CDR2 SYGVNS. The CDR3 is 14 amino acids. V was clipped by 1 base and J by 7 bases, with 14 bases between them. The CDR3 protein is CASSESGREWEQYF. The CDR3 DNA reads TGTGCCAGCAGTGAATCTGGCAGGGAATGGGAGCAGTACTTC.